The rows below give T cell receptor beta chains drawn from one sample of a study of shared clonotypes between healthy human individuals. The assay was immunoSEQ multiplex PCR, and TCRdb's table has in-frame clones only and misses some. This table has roughly 2 million clones, about 95% appearing once. Sequencing was carried out using naive CD8+ T cells sorted from blood. Every receptor here comes from a man between 18 and 35 years old in good health. CDR3s include the opening cysteine and the closing phenylalanine or tryptophan. Fields, in order: CDR3 DNA, CDR3 protein, D gene, clone size, J gene, V gene. A D gene is named only where the DNA matches it firmly. Size is omitted from some rows. Given values are once, few, many or a class for expanded clones.

cdr3_nt: TGTGCCAGCAGCCCGGGGGCAGGGGACGAGCAGTACTTC; cdr3_aa: CASSPGAGDEQYF; d_call: -; clone_size: -; j_call: TRBJ2-7; v_call: TRBV11-2
cdr3_nt: TGTGCCAGCAGTTTGCGGGCAGGGGTTGGCCTTTTGAATTCACCCCTCCACTTT; cdr3_aa: CASSLRAGVGLLNSPLHF; d_call: -; clone_size: -; j_call: TRBJ1-6; v_call: TRBV27
cdr3_nt: TGTGCCAGTAGTATAGATCCTACCCGGACAGCCCAGGGGACAAACTATGGCTACACCTTC; cdr3_aa: CASSIDPTRTAQGTNYGYTF; d_call: -; clone_size: -; j_call: TRBJ1-2; v_call: TRBV19
cdr3_nt: TGTGCCAGCAGCGAGGGGACAGGGGGCGTCTATGGCTACACCTTC; cdr3_aa: CASSEGTGGVYGYTF; d_call: TRBD1; clone_size: once; j_call: TRBJ1-2; v_call: TRBV7-2
cdr3_nt: TGTGCCAGCAGTTTGACAGGGGTTTCACCCCTCCACTTT; cdr3_aa: CASSLTGVSPLHF; d_call: TRBD1; clone_size: -; j_call: TRBJ1-6; v_call: TRBV27
cdr3_nt: TGTGCCAGCAGCCCCGGCTTGGATGGGACCCAGTACTTC; cdr3_aa: CASSPGLDGTQYF; d_call: -; clone_size: -; j_call: TRBJ2-5; v_call: TRBV11-3
cdr3_nt: TGCAGCGTTGAAGATCGTATAGATACTTCAGAGGCTAACTATGGCTACACCTTC; cdr3_aa: CSVEDRIDTSEANYGYTF; d_call: -; clone_size: -; j_call: TRBJ1-2; v_call: TRBV29-1
cdr3_nt: TGTGCCAGCAGCTTAGTTGGGGGACAATTGACAGATACGCAGTATTTT; cdr3_aa: CASSLVGGQLTDTQYF; d_call: -; clone_size: -; j_call: TRBJ2-3; v_call: TRBV7-2
cdr3_nt: TGTGCCAGCAGCCACGGTTATGAGCAGTTCTTC; cdr3_aa: CASSHGYEQFF; d_call: -; clone_size: -; j_call: TRBJ2-1; v_call: TRBV5-4
cdr3_nt: TGCAGCGTTGATTCGACAGGGGACTATGGTTACACCTTC; cdr3_aa: CSVDSTGDYGYTF; d_call: TRBD1; clone_size: -; j_call: TRBJ1-2; v_call: TRBV29-1
cdr3_nt: TGTGCCAGCAGTACGACCGGGACTAGAGGGTACAATGAGCAGTTCTTC; cdr3_aa: CASSTTGTRGYNEQFF; d_call: TRBD2; clone_size: -; j_call: TRBJ2-1; v_call: TRBV27
cdr3_nt: TGCGCCAGCAGCTCCGACAGGTCCTTCTACGAGCAGTACTTC; cdr3_aa: CASSSDRSFYEQYF; d_call: -; clone_size: -; j_call: TRBJ2-7; v_call: TRBV4-3
cdr3_nt: TGTGCCAGCAGTTTGACAGGGGCGAGCACAGATACGCAGTATTTT; cdr3_aa: CASSLTGASTDTQYF; d_call: TRBD1; clone_size: -; j_call: TRBJ2-3; v_call: TRBV6-5
cdr3_nt: TGTGCCAGCAGCGCGACAGGGAGTCAAGAGACCCAGTACTTC; cdr3_aa: CASSATGSQETQYF; d_call: TRBD1; clone_size: -; j_call: TRBJ2-5; v_call: TRBV9
cdr3_nt: TGCAGCGTTGGAGCCCTATTGCGGGAGATCCAAGAGACCCAGTACTTC; cdr3_aa: CSVGALLREIQETQYF; d_call: TRBD2; clone_size: -; j_call: TRBJ2-5; v_call: TRBV29-1
cdr3_nt: TGTGCCAGCAGTTTTACCCAGGCCCCTGGAAACACCATATATTTT; cdr3_aa: CASSFTQAPGNTIYF; d_call: -; clone_size: -; j_call: TRBJ1-3; v_call: TRBV27
cdr3_nt: TGTGCCAGCAGCCTGGCGAGCCAATCGAACAGTGAGCAGTTCTTC; cdr3_aa: CASSLASQSNSEQFF; d_call: -; clone_size: -; j_call: TRBJ2-1; v_call: TRBV7-3
cdr3_nt: TGCGCCAGCAGCCAGGGGGACGGACGCCTCTCTGGGGCCAACGTCCTGACTTTC; cdr3_aa: CASSQGDGRLSGANVLTF; d_call: -; clone_size: -; j_call: TRBJ2-6; v_call: TRBV4-1
cdr3_nt: TGTGCCAGCAGTAATCCCGGGACAGGGACCCTAGCCAAAAACATTCAGTACTTC; cdr3_aa: CASSNPGTGTLAKNIQYF; d_call: TRBD1; clone_size: -; j_call: TRBJ2-4; v_call: TRBV6-4
cdr3_nt: TGTGCCAGCAGCGCGGGACAGATTAACACTGAAGCTTTCTTT; cdr3_aa: CASSAGQINTEAFF; d_call: TRBD1; clone_size: -; j_call: TRBJ1-1; v_call: TRBV2
cdr3_nt: TGTGCCAGCAGCTTGGGGGGGATCGATGAGCAGTTCTTC; cdr3_aa: CASSLGGIDEQFF; d_call: -; clone_size: -; j_call: TRBJ2-1; v_call: TRBV5-6
cdr3_nt: TGTGCCAGCAGTGAATCCCCCGGAGGCGGCTATGGCTACACCTTC; cdr3_aa: CASSESPGGGYGYTF; d_call: -; clone_size: -; j_call: TRBJ1-2; v_call: TRBV25-1
cdr3_nt: TGTGCCAGCAGCTTAGGAGAGCGGGGAATTTACAATGAGCAGTTCTTC; cdr3_aa: CASSLGERGIYNEQFF; d_call: TRBD2; clone_size: -; j_call: TRBJ2-1; v_call: TRBV11-2
cdr3_nt: TGTGCCAGCAGCTTAGCGCCCAGCGGGGGACCCTACGAGCAGTACTTC; cdr3_aa: CASSLAPSGGPYEQYF; d_call: TRBD2; clone_size: -; j_call: TRBJ2-7; v_call: TRBV7-9
cdr3_nt: TGCGCCAGCAGGCTCCGCTCAGGGGGCGCTTATGAAAAACTGTTTTTT; cdr3_aa: CASRLRSGGAYEKLFF; d_call: TRBD1; clone_size: -; j_call: TRBJ1-4; v_call: TRBV4-3
cdr3_nt: TGCGCCAGCAGCTTACGGCAGCTTAACACAGATACGCAGTATTTT; cdr3_aa: CASSLRQLNTDTQYF; d_call: -; clone_size: once; j_call: TRBJ2-3; v_call: TRBV5-1
cdr3_nt: TGTGCCAGCAGCGTAGGCGTGTACCAAGAGACCCAGTACTTC; cdr3_aa: CASSVGVYQETQYF; d_call: -; clone_size: -; j_call: TRBJ2-5; v_call: TRBV9
cdr3_nt: TGTGCCAGCAGTTTATACACGGACAGCTACACCGGGGAGCTGTTTTTT; cdr3_aa: CASSLYTDSYTGELFF; d_call: -; clone_size: -; j_call: TRBJ2-2; v_call: TRBV28
cdr3_nt: TGCGCCAGCAGCTTGGCACTACAGGGCAGCTCCTACAATGAGCAGTTCTTC; cdr3_aa: CASSLALQGSSYNEQFF; d_call: -; clone_size: once; j_call: TRBJ2-1; v_call: TRBV5-1
cdr3_nt: TGTGCCAGCGGACGGACTGAGCAGTTCTTC; cdr3_aa: CASGRTEQFF; d_call: -; clone_size: -; j_call: TRBJ2-1; v_call: TRBV27
cdr3_nt: TGTGCCAGCAGCAAGAGCGGAAGCACAGATACGCAGTATTTT; cdr3_aa: CASSKSGSTDTQYF; d_call: -; clone_size: once; j_call: TRBJ2-3; v_call: TRBV28
cdr3_nt: TGTGCCAGCAGCCTTTACAACACCGGGGAGCTGTTTTTT; cdr3_aa: CASSLYNTGELFF; d_call: -; clone_size: -; j_call: TRBJ2-2; v_call: TRBV14
cdr3_nt: TGTGCCAGCAGCCCCGGGACTACCTACAATGAGCAGTTCTTC; cdr3_aa: CASSPGTTYNEQFF; d_call: TRBD2; clone_size: -; j_call: TRBJ2-1; v_call: TRBV11-3
cdr3_nt: TGCGCCAGCAGCCAGGACAGGGGTTGGTCACCCCTCCACTTT; cdr3_aa: CASSQDRGWSPLHF; d_call: TRBD1; clone_size: few; j_call: TRBJ1-6; v_call: TRBV4-1
cdr3_nt: TGTGCCTGGCTGGGCGGGACCTCCTACGAGCAGTACTTC; cdr3_aa: CAWLGGTSYEQYF; d_call: -; clone_size: -; j_call: TRBJ2-7; v_call: TRBV5-4
cdr3_nt: TGCGCCAGCAGCCAAGAATCGGCTAGCGGCCTCTACGAGCAGTACTTC; cdr3_aa: CASSQESASGLYEQYF; d_call: TRBD2; clone_size: -; j_call: TRBJ2-7; v_call: TRBV4-3